Each of the 25 T cell receptor beta chains below was sequenced from the same sample in a study of glioma-infiltrating T cells after dendritic cell vaccination. Repertoires were generated with immunoSEQ multiplex PCR, while TCRdb's copy carries only in-frame clones and drops some. The sample lists about 96,000 clones, about 79% occurring once. Sequencing was performed on blood, taken before dendritic cell vaccination. These receptors came from a human donor with glioblastoma.

CDR3: CASSQQGRGPYNEQFF. CDR3 bases: TGTGCCAGTAGTCAACAGGGTAGAGGCCCCTACAATGAGCAGTTCTTC. The J gene is TRBJ2-1, the V gene TRBV19; possibly TRBD1 for D (6 bases). Germline lookup yields CDR1 LNHDA and CDR2 SQIVND (reference sequence). Trimming removed 5 bases from V and 2 bases from J, with 16 bases in between. CDR3 size: 16 residues. Looking up the rest from reference TRBV19 and TRBJ2-1 gives the full variable domain: DGGITQSPKYLFRKEGQNVTLSCEQNLNHDAMYWYRQDPGQGLRLIYYSQIVNDFQKGDIAEGYSVSREKKESFPLTVTSAQKNPTAFYLCASSQQGRGPYNEQFFGPGTRLTVL.

The chain recombines TRBV5-5 with TRBJ1-3, with D hard to call. The germline CDR1 and CDR2 sequences are SGHKS and YYEKEE (reference sequence). The CDR3 is 15 amino acids. Trimming removed 0 bases from V and 1 base from J, with 8 bases in between. The CDR3 DNA reads TGTGCCAGCAGCTTGGCTTGGGCATCTGGAAACACCATATATTTT. Its protein is CASSLAWASGNTIYF.

The V call is TRBV11-3, the J call TRBJ1-4; 8 bases are a match to TRBD1. The J segment lost 14 bases and the V segment lost 5 bases, leaving 10 bases of the junction unmatched. Looked up from germline, CDR1 is SGHNT and CDR2 is YENEEA. The CDR3 covers 13 residues. The CDR3: CASSPDRVDRLFF. CDR3 nucleotide sequence: TGTGCCAGCAGCCCGGACAGGGTCGACCGGCTGTTTTTT.

This clone showed up just once. CDR3 amino acids: CASSLTGAVNTEAFF. CDR3 in DNA: TGTGCCAGCAGCTTGACAGGGGCCGTGAACACTGAAGCTTTCTTT. The chain is built from TRBV5-4 and TRBJ1-1; 7 bases are shared with TRBD1. Unmatched junction bases numbered 3, after V lost 1 base and J lost 0 bases. The germline gives CDR1 SGHNT, CDR2 YYREEE (reference sequence). The CDR3 has 15 amino acids.

This rearrangement joins TRBV10-1 to TRBJ1-1; 7 bases align to TRBD1. This CDR3 has 15 residues. The germline V gene has CDR1 WNHNN and CDR2 SYGVQD (reference sequence). J gave up 0 bases and V 6 bases, and 7 bases lay outside the gene matches. CDR3 amino acids: CASRRDRSMNTEAFF. The CDR3 region has the DNA TGCGCCAGCAGAAGGGACAGAAGCATGAACACTGAAGCTTTCTTT.

The J gene is TRBJ2-7, the V gene TRBV27, with TRBD2 identical over 13 bases. V lost 7 bases, J lost 3 bases, and 9 bases stayed unmatched. Germline lookup yields CDR1 MNHEY and CDR2 SMNVEV (reference sequence). There are 16 residues in the CDR3. The CDR3: CASTPTTSGGFYEQYF. In nucleotides, the CDR3 is TGTGCCAGCACCCCGACGACTAGCGGGGGGTTCTACGAGCAGTACTTC.

This clone was seen only once. Sequence at one end of the junction differs from germline and may be a read error. The chain employs TRBV19 and TRBJ2-1; 9 nucleotides match TRBD2. Germline V lookup: CDR1 LNHDA, CDR2 SQIVND (reference sequence). The CDR3 length is 15 residues. CDR3 bases: TGTGCCAGTATGAATAGCGGGGGATTCTACAGTGAGCAGTTCTTC. This encodes CASMNSGGFYSEQFF.

The V and J genes are TRBV6-5 and TRBJ2-7; 7 bases fit TRBD2. From germline, CDR1 is MNHEY and CDR2 SVGAGI. Losses at the gene ends were 0 bases for V and 1 base for J; bases not matched to a gene: 3. This CDR3 is 15 amino acids long. This CDR3 is CASSYSGLDSYEQYF. Here the CDR3 DNA reads TGTGCCAGCAGTTACTCCGGACTAGATTCCTACGAGCAGTACTTC.

This rearrangement joins TRBV14 to TRBJ1-2, with D possibly TRBD1 on 5 matching bases. The germline V and J ends were trimmed by 4 bases and 11 bases, with 17 bases remaining between them. CDR1 and CDR2 from the germline V gene are SGHDN and FVKESK. The CDR3 is made up of 13 amino acids. CDR3: CASSRRAQEGYTF. The CDR3 coding sequence is TGTGCCAGCAGCCGACGAGCACAGGAGGGATACACCTTC.

This chain uses TRBV29-1 with TRBJ1-4; D call uncertain. The CDR3 covers 16 residues. Looked up from germline, CDR1 is SQVTM and CDR2 is ANQGSEA. Deletions cut 4 bases from V and 4 bases from J, with 19 bases between. CDR3 residues: CSVGVTSTGSNEKLFF. The CDR3 DNA follows: TGCAGCGTTGGGGTAACATCAACTGGGAGTAATGAAAAACTGTTTTTT.

This chain links TRBV15 with TRBJ1-2, with D possibly matching TRBD1 (6 bases). The CDR3 sequence is 17 residues long. Germline CDR1 is LNHNV and CDR2 is YYDKDF (reference sequence). The germline V and J ends were trimmed by 3 bases and 3 bases, with 20 bases remaining between them. This CDR3 reads CATSSDWGGRHYYGYTF. CDR3 nucleotide sequence: TGTGCCACCAGCAGTGACTGGGGGGGCAGGCACTACTATGGCTACACCTTC.

V gene TRBV28 combines with J gene TRBJ2-5, with 7 bases fitting TRBD2. Germline V CDR1 and CDR2: MDHEN, SYDVKM. CDR3 length equals 14 residues. Trimming removed 2 bases from V and 7 bases from J; junction bases left unmatched: 7. The DNA of the CDR3 is TGTGCCAGCAGTTTAGCGGGAGTGGGAGGGACCCAGTACTTC. It encodes CASSLAGVGGTQYF.

This rearrangement joins TRBV7-5 to TRBJ2-1; the D segment call TRBD2 is taken from the table without a DNA check. TRBV7-5 is flagged as a pseudogene. This CDR3 comprises 16 residues. CDR3 in amino acids: CARRDGGTSGSNEQFF. The CDR3 region has the DNA TGTGCCAGAAGGGACGGTGGGACTAGCGGGAGCAATGAGCAGTTCTTC.

This chain links TRBV28 with TRBJ2-7, with no clear D. This CDR3 contains 11 residues. Germline loops: CDR1 MDHEN, CDR2 SYDVKM. V was cut by 4 bases and J by 7 bases, with 8 bases left in between. CDR3 protein: CASSSPQEQYF. The CDR3 DNA sequence: TGTGCCAGCAGTTCCCCCCAAGAGCAGTACTTC.

This clone appeared a few times. In DNA form, the CDR3 reads TGTGCCATCGGAGGCCAGGACAGGGCCTACGAGCAGTACTTC. Protein product: CAIGGQDRAYEQYF. The V and J genes are TRBV10-3 and TRBJ2-7, with TRBD1 matching 8 bases. The CDR3 covers 14 residues. CDR1 and CDR2 from the germline V gene are ENHRY and SYGVKD. With V trimmed by 8 bases and J by 2 bases, 8 bases remained unmatched.

The gene calls are TRBV5-4 and TRBJ2-3; D may be TRBD2 (7 bases). Germline loops: CDR1 SGHNT, CDR2 YYREEE (reference sequence). V lost 4 bases to trimming and J lost 1 base, with 22 bases between them. The CDR3 totals 18 residues. CDR3 residues: CASSLGGGGGLRTDTQYF. CDR3 sequence (DNA): TGTGCCAGCAGCCTTGGTGGGGGCGGGGGCCTTCGCACAGATACGCAGTATTTT.

This clone has only one observation. The chain links TRBV5-8 to TRBJ2-2; D may be TRBD2 (5 bases). The CDR3 runs to 16 residues. In germline, CDR1 is SGHTS, CDR2 YDEGEE. Between the trimmed V and J ends, which lost 4 bases and 3 bases, there was a span of 16 bases. The CDR3 coding sequence is TGTGCCAGCAGCCAAGTTCCAGGAGGTTACACCGGGGAGCTGTTTTTT. Translated, it gives CASSQVPGGYTGELFF.

The chain couples TRBV18 to TRBJ1-1, with no clear D. The CDR3 is made up of 15 amino acids. V was clipped by 2 bases and J by 0 bases, with 10 bases between them. Germline assignment: CDR1 KGHSH and CDR2 LQKENI. The CDR3 is CASSPDWSMNTEAFF. CDR3 sequence (DNA): TGTGCCAGCTCACCAGACTGGAGCATGAACACTGAAGCTTTCTTT.

The table lists this clone with a few counts. The V call is TRBV6-6, the J call TRBJ1-4; D might be TRBD1 (6 bases). Looked up from germline, CDR1 is MNHNY and CDR2 is SVGAGI (reference sequence). This CDR3 is built from 13 residues. V was pared by 4 bases and J by 8 bases, with 11 bases between. CDR3 sequence: CASSLGGREKLFF. In DNA form, the CDR3 reads TGTGCCAGCAGTTTAGGGGGTCGGGAAAAACTGTTTTTT.

The chain couples TRBV5-4 to TRBJ1-2; tentative D call: TRBD1 (6 bases). The CDR3 is 15 residues long. V lost 2 bases to trimming and J lost 2 bases, with 13 bases between them. The V gene's germline CDR1 is SGHNT and CDR2 YYREEE (reference sequence). As DNA, the CDR3 is TGTGCCAGCAGCTTAGTTGGCAGGGGCAACTATGGCTACACCTTC. This gives the protein CASSLVGRGNYGYTF. Filled out from reference TRBV5-4 and TRBJ1-2, the complete variable domain reads ETGVTQSPTHLIKTRGQQVTLRCSSQSGHNTVSWYQQALGQGPQFIFQYYREEENGRGNFPPRFSGLQFPNYSSELNVNALELDDSALYLCASSLVGRGNYGYTFGSGTRLTVV.

In its sample, this clone was seen a few times. The chain is built from TRBV28 and TRBJ1-4; D not certain. Germline V gene data show CDR1 as MDHEN and CDR2 as SYDVKM. CDR3 length equals 17 residues. V lost 2 bases, J lost 0 bases, and 13 bases lay in between. CDR3 bases: TGTGCCAGCAGTTTAAATGGGCCAGCCGCAACTAATGAAAAACTGTTTTTT. It translates to CASSLNGPAATNEKLFF.

This clone has just one count. This sequence joins TRBV10-2 and TRBJ1-6; 9 nucleotides agree with TRBD1. The junction had 5 bases not matched to a gene; V was cut back by 10 bases and J by 7 bases. Per germline, CDR1 WSHSY and CDR2 SAAADI. The CDR3 covers 13 residues. CDR3 nucleotide sequence: TGCGCCACTCGGGACAGGGAAAATTCACCCCTCCACTTT. Protein sequence: CATRDRENSPLHF.

This sequence joins TRBV2 and TRBJ1-2; tentative D call: TRBD1 (5 bases). This CDR3 comprises 12 residues. Trimming stripped 7 bases from V and 2 bases from J, with 8 bases between. Germline-derived CDR1 and CDR2 are SNHLY and FYNNEI. The CDR3 loop reads CASKRQNYGYTF. In DNA form, the CDR3 reads TGTGCCAGCAAACGACAGAACTATGGCTACACCTTC.

J is TRBJ1-5 and V is TRBV6-5; 10 nucleotides agree with TRBD1. Germline V gives CDR1 MNHEY, CDR2 SVGAGI. J lost 4 bases, V lost 6 bases, and 3 bases had no gene match. CDR3 length: 14 residues. CDR3 residues: CASSPDRGNQPQHF. The DNA for the CDR3 is TGTGCCAGCAGCCCGGACAGGGGGAATCAGCCCCAGCATTTT.

As to this clone: This same CDR3 is encoded by further DNA sequences in the sample. The chain recombines TRBV6-5 with TRBJ1-1, with a tentative D call TRBD1 (5 bases). The CDR3 has 13 amino acids. CDR1 and CDR2 from the germline V gene are MNHEY and SVGAGI. Trimming shortened V by 2 bases and J by 13 bases, and 17 bases separated the two germline ends. In nucleotides, the CDR3 is TGTGCCAGCAGTTACAATTTGGGGCAGGTACTTTTCTTT. Protein sequence: CASSYNLGQVLFF.